Presented here are 27 T cell receptor beta chains from one specimen sequenced in a study of sequential checkpoint blockade in melanoma. Treatment of the sample: randomized to nivolumab then ipilimumab (arm A) or the reverse (arm B). Profiling relied on immunoSEQ multiplex PCR, and the TCRdb table lists in-frame clones only, not all of them. The sample lists around 13,000 clones, approximately 69% seen once, with more than 20% in the top ten. The specimen was CD8+ T cells sorted from blood (inferred from file names), collected from a patient given nivolumab and ipilimumab in sequence. These receptors came from a human donor with melanoma.

This chain links TRBV29-1 with TRBJ1-2, with D possibly being TRBD1 (5 bases). The germline V and J ends were trimmed by 6 bases and 0 bases, with 14 bases remaining between them. The V gene's germline CDR1 is SQVTM and CDR2 ANQGSEA. The CDR3 totals 14 residues. The DNA of the CDR3 is TGCAGCGTGGGGGGACTTTTAGCTAACTATGGCTACACCTTC. It yields the protein CSVGGLLANYGYTF.

This clone was recorded a few times. This chain connects TRBV6-1 to TRBJ1-1, with D perhaps matching TRBD1 (6 bases). Trimming removed 10 bases from V and 3 bases from J, with 15 bases in between. Germline V gene sequence: CDR1 MNHNS, CDR2 SASEGT. The CDR3 consists of 13 residues. CDR3: CATRGGTHTEAFF. CDR3 coding DNA: TGTGCCACCAGGGGAGGAACACACACTGAAGCTTTCTTT.

This chain joins TRBV13 and TRBJ2-3; possibly TRBD1 for D (5 bases). V shed 5 bases and J shed 0 bases, with 9 bases lying between them. Germline lookup yields CDR1 PRHDT and CDR2 FYEKMQ (reference sequence). This CDR3 contains 14 residues. The CDR3 sequence is CASSQTVSTDTQYF. Written as DNA, the CDR3 is TGTGCCAGCAGCCAGACAGTAAGCACAGATACGCAGTATTTT.

The J gene is TRBJ2-1, the V gene TRBV5-1; 14 positions agree with TRBD2. This CDR3 comprises 20 residues. Trimming took 4 bases from V and 1 from J; bases not matched to a gene: 13. The germline V gene encodes CDR1 SGHRS and CDR2 YFSETQ. The CDR3 loop reads CASSPSMTSGGASSYNEQFF. The CDR3 DNA is TGCGCCAGCAGCCCTAGTATGACTAGCGGGGGGGCCAGTTCCTACAATGAGCAGTTCTTC.

The sample holds a few counts of this clone. This chain connects TRBV7-9 to TRBJ1-1, with a possible D match to TRBD1 (6 bases). The V end lost 5 bases, the J end lost 1 base, and 14 bases lay between the germline ends. The CDR3 has 15 amino acids. Germline V lookup: CDR1 SEHNR, CDR2 FQNEAQ (reference sequence). The CDR3 DNA is TGTGCCAGCAGCGGAATTACAGGGACGAACACTGAAGCTTTCTTT. Its protein product is CASSGITGTNTEAFF.

The chain couples TRBV27 to TRBJ1-1; D possibly corresponds to TRBD1 (6 bases). Per the germline V gene, CDR1 is MNHEY and CDR2 is SMNVEV (reference sequence). This CDR3 has 15 residues. Trimming cost V 0 bases and J 0 bases, with 8 bases left between them. CDR3 DNA: TGTGCCAGCAGTTTATCCAGGGGTTTGAACACTGAAGCTTTCTTT. It translates to CASSLSRGLNTEAFF.

The CDR3 bases are TGTGCCACCCAAGCAGGGGGAGGCACTGAAGCTTTCTTT. Translating it yields CATQAGGGTEAFF. V gene TRBV25-1 combines with J gene TRBJ1-1, with 7 bases aligning to TRBD1. Germline-derived CDR1 and CDR2 are MGHDK and SYGVNS. J was trimmed by 4 bases and V by 10 bases; bases with no gene match: 9. The CDR3 is 13 amino acids.

The CDR3 is CASSLSGQVSNQPQHF. The CDR3 DNA is TGTGCCAGCAGTTTATCGGGACAGGTTAGCAATCAGCCCCAGCATTTT. V gene TRBV27 combines with J gene TRBJ1-5; 8 bases are a match to TRBD1. J lost 0 bases, V lost 0 bases, and 1 base had no gene match. The germline CDR1 and CDR2 sequences are MNHEY and SMNVEV (reference sequence). The CDR3 is made up of 16 amino acids.

The rearrangement uses TRBV7-6 and TRBJ2-1; 7 nucleotides agree with TRBD1. V gave up 3 bases and J gave up 8 bases; unmatched junction bases: 1. This CDR3 is 12 amino acids long. The V gene's germline CDR1 is SGHVS and CDR2 FNYEAQ. The CDR3 protein is CASSFTGDEQFF. CDR3 in DNA: TGTGCCAGCAGCTTCACAGGGGATGAGCAGTTCTTC.

This clone was observed a handful of times. The chain joins TRBV11-2 to TRBJ2-3; D unclear. CDR1 is SGHAT and CDR2 is FQNNGV in the germline V gene. The CDR3 extends over 13 amino acids. V was clipped by 5 bases and J by 1 base, with 7 bases between them. CDR3 protein: CASSLLGTDTQYF. Written as DNA, the CDR3 is TGTGCCAGCAGCCTTCTCGGCACAGATACGCAGTATTTT. Drawing the rest from reference TRBV11-2 and TRBJ2-3, the complete variable domain is EAGVAQSPRYKIIEKRQSVAFWCNPISGHATLYWYQQILGQGPKLLIQFQNNGVVDDSQLPKDRFSAERLKGVDSTLKIQPAKLEDSAVYLCASSLLGTDTQYFGPGTRLTVL.

V gene TRBV5-1 combines with J gene TRBJ2-7; D possibly corresponds to TRBD1 (6 bases). Between the trimmed V and J ends, which lost 0 bases and 6 bases, there was a span of 10 bases. CDR1 is SGHRS and CDR2 is YFSETQ in the germline V gene. CDR3 length: 13 residues. The CDR3 DNA reads as TGCGCCAGCAGCTTGGTAGGGGGATCCGAGCAGTACTTC. It encodes CASSLVGGSEQYF.

This chain links TRBV6-6 with TRBJ1-1; D unclear. The CDR3 is made up of 9 amino acids. Germline CDR1 MNHNY, CDR2 SVGAGI (reference sequence). V lost 5 bases to trimming and J lost 11 bases, with 6 bases between them. CDR3 loop: CASSTGAFF. CDR3 DNA sequence: TGTGCCAGCAGTACCGGGGCTTTCTTT.

This chain links TRBV5-6 with TRBJ2-1, with TRBD1 identical over 9 bases. This CDR3 contains 16 residues. CDR1 and CDR2 from the germline V gene are SGHDT and YYEEEE. J lost 7 bases, V lost 4 bases, and 12 bases had no gene match. The CDR3 reads CASSTRPGQGGNEQFF. The CDR3 nucleotides read TGTGCCAGCAGCACTAGACCGGGACAGGGTGGGAATGAGCAGTTCTTC.

This chain joins TRBV19 and TRBJ2-2; TRBD1 is a possible D gene (5 bases). Germline V lookup: CDR1 LNHDA, CDR2 SQIVND (reference sequence). The CDR3 is 16 amino acids. V lost 0 bases to trimming and J lost 5 bases, with 13 bases between them. The CDR3 is CASSIDFIRVTGELFF. The CDR3 DNA is TGTGCCAGTAGTATAGATTTCATCAGGGTAACCGGGGAGCTGTTTTTT. The variable domain in full, with the rest retrieved from reference TRBV19 and TRBJ2-2, is DGGITQSPKYLFRKEGQNVTLSCEQNLNHDAMYWYRQDPGQGLRLIYYSQIVNDFQKGDIAEGYSVSREKKESFPLTVTSAQKNPTAFYLCASSIDFIRVTGELFFGEGSRLTVL.

Only one count was recorded for this clone. J is TRBJ1-5 and V is TRBV27, with D possibly matching TRBD1 (5 bases). Looked up from germline, CDR1 is MNHEY and CDR2 is SMNVEV (reference sequence). There are 14 residues in the CDR3. Trimming removed 6 bases at V and 1 base at J, with 10 bases between. CDR3 protein: CASSSGMSNQPQHF. In DNA form, the CDR3 reads TGTGCCAGCAGCTCAGGGATGAGCAATCAGCCCCAGCATTTT.

The V and J genes are TRBV2 and TRBJ1-1; 9 bases fit TRBD1. The CDR3 sequence is 13 residues long. After removal of 8 bases from V and 5 bases from J, the junction contained 6 bases not matched to a gene. CDR1 is SNHLY, CDR2 FYNNEI, per germline. CDR3: CASLSGTGTEAFF. The CDR3 nucleotides read TGTGCCAGCCTCTCGGGGACAGGGACTGAAGCTTTCTTT.

The chain carries TRBV11-2 and TRBJ1-6; no clear D gene. CDR3 size: 16 residues. CDR1 is SGHAT, CDR2 FQNNGV, per germline. Between the trimmed V and J ends, which lost 1 base and 4 bases, there was a span of 11 bases. The CDR3 sequence is CASSLGAALYNSPLHF. CDR3 bases: TGTGCCAGCAGCTTAGGCGCCGCCCTTTATAATTCACCCCTCCACTTT.

This sequence joins TRBV6-5 and TRBJ2-7; 7 bases align to TRBD1. Germline loops: CDR1 MNHEY, CDR2 SVGAGI. This CDR3 spans 14 amino acids. After removal of 5 bases from V and 6 bases from J, the junction contained 10 bases not matched to a gene. CDR3 sequence: CASSSRRDRGEQYF. CDR3 bases: TGTGCCAGCAGTAGCCGACGGGACAGAGGCGAGCAGTACTTC.

The chain employs TRBV19 and TRBJ1-1; D is unresolved. CDR3 length: 14 residues. The V gene's germline CDR1 is LNHDA and CDR2 SQIVND (reference sequence). V was clipped by 1 base and J by 2 bases, with 8 bases between them. The CDR3 nucleotides read TGTGCCAGTAGTATAGCGGGGTTCAACACTGAAGCTTTCTTT. Residues: CASSIAGFNTEAFF.

The chain joins TRBV9 to TRBJ2-1, with a possible D match to TRBD2 (5 bases). The CDR3 contains 13 residues. CDR1 is SGDLS, CDR2 YYNGEE, per germline. Trimming removed 1 base from V and 5 bases from J, with 7 bases in between. Here the CDR3 DNA reads TGTGCCAGCAGCGTAAACGGGGACAATGAGCAGTTCTTC. Translating it yields CASSVNGDNEQFF.

This clone has only one observation. The V and J genes are TRBV5-1 and TRBJ2-5; the match to TRBD1 covers 9 bases. Germline V lookup: CDR1 SGHRS, CDR2 YFSETQ. This CDR3 comprises 15 residues. V trimming: 6 bases; J trimming: 1 base; junction bases outside the gene matches: 7. The CDR3 nucleotides are TGCGCCAGCAAACCGGGACAGGGAGGCCAAGAGACCCAGTACTTC. Translating gives CASKPGQGGQETQYF.

The CDR3 reads CASSEADSDTQYF. The CDR3 DNA follows: TGTGCCAGCAGTGAGGCAGACTCAGATACGCAGTATTTT. V usage is TRBV6-4 and J usage is TRBJ2-3; D is undetermined. The CDR3 sequence is 13 residues long. The V gene's germline CDR1 is MRHNA and CDR2 SNTAGT. Trimming pared 3 bases from V and 4 bases from J, leaving 8 bases between.

V is TRBV7-9 and J is TRBJ2-1, with D maybe TRBD2 (5 bases). The CDR3 is 13 residues long. Looked up from germline, CDR1 is SEHNR and CDR2 is FQNEAQ (reference sequence). Trimming cost V 1 base and J 8 bases, with 9 bases left between them. The CDR3 loop reads CASSLDGNDEQFF. CDR3 sequence (DNA): TGTGCCAGCAGCTTAGACGGGAATGATGAGCAGTTCTTC. The full variable domain, rest sourced from reference TRBV7-9 and TRBJ2-1, is DTGVSQNPRHKITKRGQNVTFRCDPISEHNRLYWYRQTLGQGPEFLTYFQNEAQLEKSRLLSDRFSAERPKGSFSTLEIQRTEQGDSAMYLCASSLDGNDEQFFGPGTRLTVL.

The V call is TRBV29-1, the J call TRBJ2-1, with TRBD2 identical over 8 bases. CDR3 length: 13 residues. CDR1 and CDR2 (germline): SQVTM, ANQGSEA. The V and J ends lost 4 bases and 7 bases, in that order; junction bases with no gene match: 6. CDR3 coding DNA: TGCAGCGTTGCGGGGGGGCCCTGGAATGAGCAGTTCTTC. This codes for CSVAGGPWNEQFF.

By its share, this clone is medium-sized. The V and J genes are TRBV9 and TRBJ2-3; 9 bases agree with TRBD1. The J segment lost 0 bases and the V segment lost 6 bases, leaving 2 bases of the junction unmatched. CDR3 length equals 14 residues. Germline CDR1 and CDR2: SGDLS and YYNGEE. Here the CDR3 DNA reads TGTGCCAGCAAAGGGACAGGGAGCACAGATACGCAGTATTTT. This translates into CASKGTGSTDTQYF.

This clone has more than one count but fewer than ten. The chain carries TRBV6-1 and TRBJ1-6, with D perhaps TRBD1 (6 bases). Germline CDR1 and CDR2: MNHNS and SASEGT. The CDR3 sequence is 15 residues long. The V end lost 6 bases, the J end lost 11 bases, and 20 bases lay between the germline ends. The CDR3 spells CASSSTTGLITPLHF. As DNA, the CDR3 is TGTGCCAGCAGCTCGACGACAGGTTTAATTACACCCCTCCACTTT.

The V call is TRBV7-6, the J call TRBJ2-1; 11 nucleotides agree with TRBD2. Germline V gene data show CDR1 as SGHVS and CDR2 as FNYEAQ. The CDR3 is made up of 17 amino acids. V shed 2 bases, J shed 6 bases, and the junction held 9 bases outside the gene matches. The DNA for the CDR3 is TGTGCCAGCAGCTTACCCCCTAGCGGGGGGCCCGTCAATGAGCAGTTCTTC. Translated, it gives CASSLPPSGGPVNEQFF.